These 7 T cell receptor beta chains were all obtained from the same sample, sequenced in a study of spatial heterogeneity in lung cancer. Study conclusions and caveats: Tumor mutation count correlated with how many alpha and beta TCRs expanded intratumorally.

TCRdb independently ran MiXCR on the 5' RACE reads; one entry per CDR3 protein. The table includes roughly 15,000 distinct CDR3 sequences, 6.5% to 8% detected once. These receptors have no identified antigens. Specified time point: sample taken at primary tumor resection. The sequenced sample was lung tumor tissue, obtained at surgery. These receptors originate from a male donor with early-stage non-small cell lung cancer.

This clonotype was observed at least ten times. The chain combines TRBV3-1 with TRBJ2-7, with 7 bases lining up with TRBD1. This CDR3 has 14 amino acids. Germline V gene sequence: CDR1 LGHDT, CDR2 YNNKEL (reference sequence). The V segment lost 4 bases and the J segment 5 bases; nucleotides outside the gene matches: 8. CDR3 protein: CASSPPGQFHEQYF. In DNA, the CDR3 is TGTGCCAGCAGCCCACCGGGACAGTTCCACGAGCAGTACTTC.

This clonotype was counted many times. The chain links TRBV7-2 to TRBJ2-3, with 11 bases fitting TRBD2. The CDR3 is 17 residues long. In germline, CDR1 is SGHTA, CDR2 FQGNSA. The V segment lost 5 bases and the J segment 0 bases; nucleotides outside the gene matches: 7. The CDR3 loop reads CASSPPGLADSTDTQYF. CDR3 coding DNA: TGTGCCAGCAGCCCTCCGGGACTAGCGGATAGCACAGATACGCAGTATTTT.

This clonotype was detected only a few times. CDR3 sequence: CSARRPGLAGGLETQYF. DNA of the CDR3: TGCAGTGCTAGGAGACCCGGACTAGCGGGAGGTTTAGAGACCCAGTACTTC. This chain joins TRBV20-1 and TRBJ2-5; the match to TRBD2 covers 14 bases. Germline V gene data show CDR1 as DFQATT and CDR2 as SNEGSKA (reference sequence). The J segment lost 4 bases and the V segment lost 3 bases, leaving 10 bases of the junction unmatched. The CDR3 consists of 17 residues.

Ten or more counts support this clonotype. The chain has TRBV19 and TRBJ2-5; the D gene is possibly TRBD2 (5 bases). V lost 4 bases and J 2 bases, leaving 11 bases between the germline ends. This CDR3 spans 14 amino acids. CDR1 and CDR2 from the germline V gene are LNHDA and SQIVND (reference sequence). CDR3 DNA: TGTGCCAGTAGTACCCTCGGAGGTCAAGAGACCCAGTACTTC. Translated, it gives CASSTLGGQETQYF.

At least ten counts were recorded for this clonotype. V and J are TRBV2 and TRBJ2-3; D unresolved. The CDR3 runs to 13 residues. Per the germline V gene, CDR1 is SNHLY and CDR2 is FYNNEI. Deletions cut 3 bases from V and 2 bases from J, with 6 bases between. The DNA of the CDR3 is TGTGCCAGCAGTGACAGGATCACAGATACGCAGTATTTT. Its protein is CASSDRITDTQYF.

The CDR3 nucleotides are TGTGCCAGTAGCATCCGCACTGGGGCCAACGTCCTGACTTTC. Residues: CASSIRTGANVLTF. The rearrangement joins TRBV19 to TRBJ2-6, with D hard to call. V lost 6 bases, J lost 2 bases, and 8 bases lay in between. Germline lookup yields CDR1 LNHDA and CDR2 SQIVND (reference sequence). The CDR3 sequence is 14 residues long.

This clonotype was counted a few times. In DNA, the CDR3 is TGTGCCAGTAGTATTAGTAGGAACACCGGGGAGCTGTTTTTT. Encoded protein: CASSISRNTGELFF. This chain uses TRBV19 with TRBJ2-2; no definite D call. Trimming left V 3 bases short and J 1 base short, with 6 bases between. This CDR3 has 14 residues. The germline V gene encodes CDR1 LNHDA and CDR2 SQIVND (reference sequence).